This T cell receptor gamma chain stems from a study of γδ T cells in repeated Plasmodium falciparum infection. Germline CDR1 is VTNTFY and CDR2 is YDVSTARD (reference sequence). The length of the CDR3 is 12 residues. The ends lost 6 bases at V and 0 bases at J; junction bases unmatched: 2. General study results and limits: The Malian cohort came from a small rural village of predominantly one ethnic group.

By share, this clone ranks as medium-sized. The antigen remains undetermined. Flow sorting of PBMC yielded separate Vgamma9/Vdelta2+ and Vdelta2-negative gammadelta T cell populations for bulk repertoire analysis. TRG and TRD sequences were obtained from every sorted gammadelta sample. TCRdb re-identified clones in the multiplex PCR reads via CATT. The sample has about 30,000 gamma-chain clones, more than 1.4% seen once. This clonotype originated in a pool of human donors (malaria-infected and uninfected, not separated). This chain uses TRGV3 with TRGJ1 or TRGJ2. The sequencing sample was made of gamma-delta T cells from blood. CDR3 DNA sequence: TGTGCCACCTGGATGAATTATTATAAGAAACTCTTT. It specifies CATWMNYYKKLF.